This T cell receptor beta chain was obtained from a study of blood T cell repertoires in COVID-19. Overall study context: COVID-19 samples from acute and convalescent phases originated in the United States, Italy and Spain. Nucleic acid was either cDNA or gDNA, and it came from T cells, B-cell-depleted T cells, or PBMCs.

The CDR3 spans 16 residues. J was trimmed by 1 base and V by 5 bases; bases with no gene match: 4. The germline V gene encodes CDR1 SGHTA and CDR2 FQGTGA. Assignment of participants to cohorts was predicated upon participant-reported clinical history. In the authors' workflow: Scientists estimated how many nucleated cells there were by amplifying reference gene primers. Data came from immunoSEQ multiplex PCR; TCRdb stores just in-frame clones and leaves some out. V and J calls and clone size come straight from that table; D and trimming were deduced from the DNA. This table has a few hundred thousand clones, about 91% appearing once.

The source material was PBMCs or T cells enriched from blood (not recorded which). This receptor was obtained from a human donor in a cohort exposed to, infected with or recovered from COVID-19 (not recorded which). The donor label of this sample is uncertain. The chain combines TRBV7-3 with TRBJ2-3, with 12 positions matching TRBD2. The CDR3, as DNA: TGTGCCAGCAGCCCCTGGACTAGCGGGGGCACAGATACGCAGTATTTT. Encoded protein: CASSPWTSGGTDTQYF.